This T cell receptor (beta chain) was recovered during a study of technical replicates of blood from a few donors. This CDR3 comprises 13 residues. Germline V gene lookup returns CDR1 SEHNR and CDR2 FQNEAQ (reference sequence). Trimming took 5 bases from V and 5 from J, leaving 13 bases between them. This table comes from immunoSEQ multiplex PCR, and its TCRdb copy is limited to in-frame clones, with some not included. The data contain roughly 100,000 clones, more than 90% of them singletons. Sequencing used T cells isolated from PBMCs. The gene calls are TRBV7-9 and TRBJ2-7; D possibly corresponds to TRBD2 (5 bases). The source of this sequence is a human donor in good health. The CDR3 spells CASSLTSSHEQYF. The CDR3, as DNA: TGTGCCAGCAGCCTCACTAGTTCTCACGAGCAGTACTTC.